A single sample gave rise to the 13 T cell receptor beta chains below, sequenced in a study of blood T cell repertoires in COVID-19. TCRdb's copy holds only in-frame clones and misses some; the assay was immunoSEQ multiplex PCR. Of roughly 200,000 clones in the sample, roughly 84% were seen once. Sequenced: peripheral blood. All receptors come from a human donor in a cohort sampled during active COVID-19.

This clone has a single count. This chain connects TRBV5-4 to TRBJ1-4; D is uncertain. Germline assignment: CDR1 SGHNT and CDR2 YYREEE (reference sequence). Trimming left V 3 bases short and J 4 bases short, with 7 bases between. This CDR3 region has 13 residues. This CDR3 reads CASSYSINEKLFF. The CDR3 nucleotides read TGTGCCAGCAGCTACAGTATTAATGAAAAACTGTTTTTT.

The chain combines TRBV6-2 or TRBV6-3 with TRBJ2-1, with a weak D call TRBD1 (6 bases). Trimming removed 0 bases from V and 8 bases from J, with 20 bases in between. The CDR3 runs 17 residues. Germline V gene data show CDR1 as MNHEY and CDR2 as SVGEGT. CDR3 nucleotide sequence: TGTGCCAGCAGTTACTCGCCGGGACAAAATTTGGGCCATGAGCAGTTCTTC. The encoded protein is CASSYSPGQNLGHEQFF.

This chain connects TRBV28 to TRBJ1-3; possible D gene TRBD1, 5 bases. Trimming left V 1 base short and J 4 bases short, with 14 bases between. Germline lookup yields CDR1 MDHEN and CDR2 SYDVKM. There are 16 residues in the CDR3. CDR3 DNA: TGTGCCAGCAGTTTATCCTCTCCGGGGGGGGGAAACACCATATATTTT. Translation: CASSLSSPGGGNTIYF.

V gene TRBV28 combines with J gene TRBJ1-6; D is uncertain. The germline gives CDR1 MDHEN, CDR2 SYDVKM. V lost 5 bases to trimming and J lost 2 bases, with 10 bases between them. This CDR3 comprises 15 residues. The CDR3 is CASSALGAYNSPLHF. As DNA, the CDR3 is TGTGCCAGCAGTGCCCTCGGGGCCTATAATTCACCCCTCCACTTT.

The J gene is TRBJ2-3, the V gene TRBV28; a possible D gene is TRBD1 (6 bases). V lost 5 bases and J lost 5, with 17 bases in between. Germline lookup yields CDR1 MDHEN and CDR2 SYDVKM. This CDR3 spans 15 amino acids. CDR3 coding DNA: TGTGCCAGCAGTCGCGACAGGCTCCATGGAGATACGCAGTATTTT. Its translation: CASSRDRLHGDTQYF.

V gene TRBV7-3 combines with J gene TRBJ2-1, with TRBD1 identical over 11 bases. Germline CDR1 SGHTA, CDR2 FQGTGA. CDR3 length: 18 amino acids. Trimming at V came to 2 bases and at J to 8 bases, leaving 14 bases not matched to a gene. CDR3 amino acids: CASSLWGIGGQGDDEQFF. As DNA, the CDR3 is TGTGCCAGCAGCTTATGGGGTATTGGGGGACAGGGGGACGATGAGCAGTTCTTC.

This clone turned up a few times. This chain joins TRBV11-1 and TRBJ2-2, with TRBD2 as a possible D gene (6 bases). Trimming took 6 bases from V and 0 from J, leaving 11 bases between them. The length of the CDR3 is 15 residues. CDR1 and CDR2 from the germline V gene are SGHAT and FQDESV (reference sequence). The chain's CDR3 is CASREGRTNTGELFF. In DNA, the CDR3 is TGTGCCAGCAGGGAGGGGCGAACGAACACCGGGGAGCTGTTTTTT.

V is TRBV7-9 and J is TRBJ2-7; TRBD1 agrees at 7 bases. Germline V CDR1 and CDR2: SEHNR, FQNEAQ (reference sequence). The CDR3 has 15 amino acids. The trim removed 5 bases at V and 0 bases at J, leaving 7 bases unmatched. Here the CDR3 reads CASSLDRLSSYEQYF. The DNA of the CDR3 is TGTGCCAGCAGCCTGGACAGGCTTAGCTCCTACGAGCAGTACTTC.

The chain links TRBV6-5 to TRBJ1-2; 7 bases agree with TRBD1. Germline V gives CDR1 MNHEY, CDR2 SVGAGI. The CDR3 runs to 15 residues. J was trimmed by 2 bases and V by 5 bases; bases with no gene match: 8. CDR3 amino acids: CASSTQTGLNYGYTF. In nucleotides, the CDR3 is TGTGCCAGCAGTACCCAGACAGGGCTGAACTATGGCTACACCTTC.

This chain links TRBV28 with TRBJ2-7, with 7 bases matching TRBD1. Germline CDR1 MDHEN, CDR2 SYDVKM. V dropped 3 bases and J dropped 5; count of bases not matched to a gene: 7. This CDR3 contains 14 residues. The CDR3 DNA reads TGTGCCAGCAGTTTCCTTGCAGGGACAGACGAGCAGTACTTC. This translates into CASSFLAGTDEQYF.

The chain uses TRBV3-1 (or the pseudogene TRBV3-2) and TRBJ2-1, with 10 bases fitting TRBD1. This CDR3 is built from 15 residues. The germline V gene has CDR1 LGHDT and CDR2 YNNKEL (reference sequence). Trimming at V came to 5 bases and at J to 5 bases, leaving 6 bases not matched to a gene. The DNA of the CDR3 is TGTGCCAGCAGCTTACCCGGGACAGGGGACAATGAGCAGTTCTTC. It yields the protein CASSLPGTGDNEQFF.

V usage is TRBV6-4 and J usage is TRBJ2-5; TRBD1 aligns across 11 bases. Germline CDR1 MRHNA, CDR2 SNTAGT. Trimming took 5 bases from V and 2 from J; bases not matched to a gene: 4. This CDR3 has 15 amino acids. The DNA of the CDR3 is TGTGCCAGCAGTCCCGGACAGGGGGCTCAAGAGACCCAGTACTTC. This gives the protein CASSPGQGAQETQYF.

The J gene is TRBJ2-7, the V gene TRBV18; 8 nucleotides agree with TRBD2. Germline CDR1 KGHSH, CDR2 LQKENI. This CDR3 is built from 14 residues. The trim removed 2 bases at V and 3 bases at J, leaving 3 bases unmatched. CDR3 nucleotide sequence: TGTGCCAGCTCACCAGCGGGACTAGGCTACGAGCAGTACTTC. Protein: CASSPAGLGYEQYF.